This record covers a single T cell receptor (beta chain). Its antigen is as yet unknown. Naive CD8 cells lacked CD45RO, underwent positive selection for CCR7 and left out terminally differentiated effector memory CD45RA+ cells. Donors included only healthy HIV-negative adults lacking recent acute infections or vaccinations. The entry originates in a study of shared clonotypes between healthy human individuals. Findings and limits, study-wide: The genetic and exposure-history diversity represented was limited by few donors.

V was shortened by 0 bases and J by 7 bases, with 14 bases between the two germline ends. CDR1 and CDR2 (germline): SGHRS, YFSETQ. CDR3 length equals 15 residues. Several immunoSEQ 96-well plates shared each subset's DNA, each plate a replicate. Only in-frame clones appear in the TCRdb table, and some are missing; sequencing was by immunoSEQ multiplex PCR. The sample lists roughly 2.1 million clones; around 93% were seen once. The specimen was naive CD8+ T cells from PBMCs. V and J are TRBV5-1 and TRBJ2-1; maybe TRBD2 (6 bases). The receptor comes from a man younger than 30 in good health. Some clones in this sample may be carry-over from other donors' samples. The CDR3 region has the DNA TGCGCCAGCAGCTTGGAAGCGCGGGGCCCTAATGAGCAGTTCTTC. It yields the protein CASSLEARGPNEQFF.